This T cell receptor beta chain was sequenced for a study of cytomegalovirus exposure and HLA in healthy donors. Study-wide context: An earlier analysis found 120 million or so unique TCR beta sequences from around 180 million T cells. Study-level points and caveats: Sequencing probably produced one cluster of sequence variants that were highly shared. The authors enumerated 150 to 200 TCR beta chains as linked to cytomegalovirus.

Primers included in the PCR were 60 Vbeta and 13 Jbeta primers. Data came from immunoSEQ multiplex PCR; TCRdb stores just in-frame clones and leaves some out. The top ten hold 2.3% of the sample, which has 150,000 to 200,000 clones, 79% seen once. The CDR3 extends over 16 amino acids. Germline CDR1 and CDR2: SGHVS and FQNEAQ. Trimming removed 0 bases from V and 6 bases from J; junction bases left unmatched: 6. About this clone: Its antigen is unknown.

The rearrangement joins TRBV7-8 to TRBJ2-2, with TRBD2 matching 8 bases. The TCR comes from a woman in her forties or fifties in good health and CMV-seronegative. The sequencing input was PBMCs. CDR3 loop: CASSLAVASGPGELFF. As DNA, the CDR3 is TGTGCCAGCAGCTTAGCAGTGGCTAGCGGGCCCGGGGAGCTGTTTTTT.